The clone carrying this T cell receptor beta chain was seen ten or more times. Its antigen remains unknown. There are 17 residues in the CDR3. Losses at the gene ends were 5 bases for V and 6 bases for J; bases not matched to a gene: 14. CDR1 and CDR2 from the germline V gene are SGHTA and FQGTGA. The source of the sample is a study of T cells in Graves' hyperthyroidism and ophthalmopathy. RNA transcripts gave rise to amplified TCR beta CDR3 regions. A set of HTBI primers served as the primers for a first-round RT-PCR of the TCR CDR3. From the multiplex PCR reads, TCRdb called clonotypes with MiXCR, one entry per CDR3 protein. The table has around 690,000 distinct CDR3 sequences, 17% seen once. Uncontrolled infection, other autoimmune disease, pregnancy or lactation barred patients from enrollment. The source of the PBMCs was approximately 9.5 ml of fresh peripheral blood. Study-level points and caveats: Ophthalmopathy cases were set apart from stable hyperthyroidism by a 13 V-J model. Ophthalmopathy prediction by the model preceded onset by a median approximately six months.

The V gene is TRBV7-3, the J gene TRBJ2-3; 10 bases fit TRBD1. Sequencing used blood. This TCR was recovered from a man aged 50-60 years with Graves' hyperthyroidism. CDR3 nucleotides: TGTGCCAGCAGCAGACAAAGGGCCGGGACAGGGGATGATACGCAGTATTTT. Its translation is CASSRQRAGTGDDTQYF.